This T cell receptor (beta chain) was sequenced for a study of shared clonotypes between healthy human individuals (dated by TCRdb to the early 2020s). For the wider study: A couple of women and a few men aged 18 to 49 years were included in the cohort. For each donor, three plates each were used for CD4 naive and CD4 memory, two plates were used for CD8 naive, and one plate was used for CD8 memory. To estimate repertoire size and how much clonotypes are shared between individuals, the study performed deep sequencing of blood TCR repertoires from a few healthy adults. Different laboratories and diverse techniques were used to prepare libraries and sequence TCR repertoires, to increase sequencing depth and limit assay-specific biases. Each donor's leukapheresis produced roughly between roughly 0.85 and 9 billion PBMCs. What the authors observed across the whole study: Rarefaction of sorted-subset datasets indicated incomplete sequencing despite the large sequencing depth. Because the study included only a small number of donors, the genetic and exposure-history diversity represented was limited. Sharing across a few donors was observed for around 5% of naive CD4, 3.5% of naive CD8, about 2.5% of memory CD4, and about 0.4% of memory CD8 clonotypes. Based on pairwise subsampling, the degree of clonotype sharing among donors was expected to be affected by sequencing depth. Only blood was sampled, and tissue TCR repertoires likely differ from those in blood. Larger estimated clonotype richness was generally found for naive subsets than for memory subsets. Compared with non-shared clonotypes, the clonotypes found in all four sorted-subset donors had higher generation probabilities.

Using the deep immunoSEQ assay, multiplex PCR amplified TCR CDR3 regions from genomic DNA. Extracted genomic DNA from each cell subset was distributed evenly across all wells of several immunoSEQ 96-well plates, and each plate was treated as a replicate. For sorted subsets, 150 to 200 ng genomic DNA, equal to tens of thousands of T cell genomes, was loaded into each replicate PCR. The purified libraries were quantified using a Qubit 3.0 fluorometer, sized with a Bioanalyzer 2100, and then quantified again using the KAPA Library Quantification kit. Every immunoSEQ 96-well plate was sequenced on a dedicated single-read 150-cycle Illumina NextSeq 550 flow cell. The authors' analysis ran thus. Because only junctional sequences without quality scores were contained in the immunoSEQ output, filtering matching that applied to full-length reads could not be performed. Sequences were annotated with PyIR, a Python wrapper for IgBLAST v1.9, using IMGT germline references to assign V/J genes and CDR3. Reads were removed for weak V/J assignments (E-value above 1e-6), missing CDR3, stop codons, out-of-frame junctions, or ambiguous translated residues. V3J clonotypes were defined by identical inferred V gene, J gene, and CDR3 amino acid sequence. Percentage overlap between repertoires was computed as shared unique clonotypes divided by the size of the smaller repertoire. Repertoire richness was assessed with RTK rarefaction, the Chao1 estimator, and Recon v2.1 estimates of unobserved clonotypes. For all TCRbeta clonotypes obtained by the gDNA method from a handful of donors, generation probabilities were computed with OLGA. Here the immuneACCESS table is served through TCRdb, limited to in-frame sequences with V and J called. Missing clones are a known gap in these copies; in checked studies unresolved V genes cover under half, and the rest lacks a known reason. V and J calls and clone size are as listed in that table; D and trimming were resolved from the DNA. This sample is represented by around 580,000 clones; 95% to 98% of them were singletons. The ten largest account for 0.3% of the sample.

For the CD8 naive samples, CD45RO-negative cells were positively selected for CCR7, yielding a CD45RA+CCR7+ population from which TemRA cells were excluded. The donors were healthy, HIV-negative adults who had no recently reported acute infections or vaccinations. Only Caucasian adults living in Nashville, Tennessee, USA were represented among the donors. After blood collection by leukapheresis, PBMCs were isolated using Ficoll-Histopaque density gradient centrifugation and then cryopreserved in the vapor phase of liquid nitrogen. Analytical flow cytometry was used to check the purity and quantity of every magnetically sorted T cell population. Each sorted fraction had its genomic DNA isolated and then quantified by UV absorbance on a Nanodrop 2000c. Remarks on this clone: The clone's antigen remains unknown. No much larger clonotype is one base removed from it; base qualities were not supplied.

The clonotype originates from a man aged 30 to 39 in good health. Sequenced material: naive CD8+ T cells sorted from blood. This specimen's cell subset or site label, interpreted: CD45RA+CCR7+.

The bases read TGCGCCAGCAGTCCTGGTGGCGAGCAGTACTTC. Translation gives CASSPGGEQYF. The chain is made from TRBV10-2 and TRBJ2-7, with no confident D gene call. The CDR3 goes from the cysteine to the phenylalanine over 11 residues. Of the read, only the CDR3 DNA is kept; its 33 bases are in frame from base 1. V is reduced by 5 bases and J by 6 bases, leaving a spacing of 8 bases between them. The germline V gene encodes CDR1 WSHSY and CDR2 SAAADI.